This T cell receptor (beta chain) appears in the sequencing data of a study of PD-1 blockade in classical Hodgkin lymphoma. This CDR3 is built from 15 residues. Trimming took 5 bases from V and 4 from J; bases not matched to a gene: 6. Germline CDR1 and CDR2: SGHVS and FNYEAQ. Brentuximab vedotin exposure varied among the patients, all of whom had relapsed after autologous stem cell transplantation. Profiled with immunoSEQ multiplex PCR; TCRdb holds only in-frame clones, not every one. This table has 95,000 to 100,000 clones, more than 85% appearing once. The sample here was peripheral blood mononuclear cells (PBMCs), taken before the second cycle of nivolumab. The TCR sequence derives from a human donor with classical Hodgkin lymphoma. The gene calls are TRBV7-6 and TRBJ1-4, with TRBD1 matching 8 bases. The CDR3 DNA is TGTGCCAGCAGCGTCACAGGGGGTCGTAATGAAAAACTGTTTTTT. Its protein is CASSVTGGRNEKLFF.